This TCR beta chain came from a study of T cells after yellow fever vaccination (dated 2019 in TCRdb). With respect to the entire study: The SMART-Seq v4 Ultra Low Input RNA kit was used to prepare libraries from fractions with low cell numbers. The cohort comprised two healthy male donors, one aged 18 to 29 and one aged 30 to 40 years. Blood was drawn at multiple timepoints before and after primary and secondary immunization, with bulk PBMC replicates and cell subsets isolated. Bulk TCR alpha and beta repertoires were sequenced longitudinally to track T-cell clones before and after primary and booster YFV17D yellow fever vaccination.

The treatment or condition label corresponds to: live attenuated yellow fever vaccine strain. At every blood-draw timepoint, two biological replicates of bulk PBMCs were collected. A standard Ficoll-Paque protocol was used to isolate PBMCs from peripheral blood. TriZol was used to extract RNA from bulk PBMCs, CD4 and CD8 fractions, and dextramer-positive and dextramer-negative fractions. Results the study describes overall, beyond this receptor: Because the study included only two donors, the extent to which the findings can be generalized is limited. Computational filtering was required because FACS-sorted repertoires could contain abundant contaminating clonotypes from the bulk population. A small share of clonotypes was detected in both CD4 and CD8 compartments, with the overlap likely arising from convergent recombination. Most clones expanded after primary vaccination (about 96% of CD4 and around 89% of CD8) were re-detected after the booster, suggesting that broad memory maintenance occurred. The secondary T-cell response was found to be weaker but faster than the primary response, with a peak reached on day 5 rather than on day 15.

To note about this clonotype: No antigen is known for it. No qualities accompany the bases; no much larger clone lies one base away.

TCR cDNA was made using 5'RACE template switching, a step that added a universal primer site and unique molecular identifiers. cDNA synthesis was primed from both the TCR alpha and TCR beta constant segments. Library amplification used two PCR steps, and the second PCR step added sample barcodes and sequencing adapters. Sequencing of the libraries was done on either Illumina HiSeq 2500 (2x100 bp) or NovaSeq (2x150 bp). From the authors' description of their analysis: Reads were demultiplexed and collapsed into UMI consensus sequences with MIGEC, and V(D)J alignment was performed with MiXCR. Vaccine-responding clonotypes were defined with edgeR using replicate PBMC samples, requiring FDR below 0.01 and a log2 fold change above 5 up to day 15. Bulk clonotypes were assigned CD4 or CD8 identity according to which sequenced CD4 or CD8 repertoire held them at higher abundance. TCRdb trimmed public reads at Q25 via fastp, called clones via MiXCR and kept in-frame beta chains. One record per CDR3 amino acid sequence lists the most common genes and DNA. TCRdb's processing, not the study's, gives the V and J calls here. This sample comprises approximately 550,000 distinct CDR3 sequences, roughly 13% of them detected only once. Roughly 13% of the sample lies in the top ten.

The source was PBMCs, collected on the day of the yellow fever booster vaccination. The clonotype originates from a man younger than 45 who received the YFV17D yellow fever vaccine.

Read as DNA, the sequence is TGTGCCAGCAGCCGGGACGGAGGAATCTATGGCTACACCTTC. This encodes CASSRDGGIYGYTF. The V gene is TRBV7-2 and the J gene is TRBJ1-2; a tentative D call is TRBD1 (5 bases match). CDR1 is given as SGHTA and CDR2 as FQGNSA, both from the germline V gene. V and J are truncated by 5 bases and 4 bases respectively, leaving an intervening sequence of 14 bases. The CDR3 covers 14 residues, taking in both the cysteine and the phenylalanine. The entry retains the CDR3 DNA only, 42 bases that are in frame from base 1.